This note documents a single T cell receptor (beta chain) sequence. The antigen is unknown. Repertoires were generated with immunoSEQ multiplex PCR, while TCRdb's copy carries only in-frame clones and drops some. The sample shows about 40,000 clones, roughly 90% of them seen only once. The sample is drawn from a study of OX40 agonist ivuxolimab in advanced cancers. Study findings and constraints: Several nonresponders also turned out to have low normalized T-cell clonal expansion. What antigens the expanded peripheral T cells recognized was never established. CD4+ T cells averaged fewer expanded clones than CD8+ T cells.

The CDR3 extends over 14 amino acids. CDR1 is SNHLY, CDR2 FYNNEI, per germline. Germline trimming cut 3 bases from V and 3 bases from J; bases unmatched to any gene: 4. The genes are TRBV2 and TRBJ1-2; 7 bases map to TRBD1. The clonotype originates from an adult with an advanced solid tumor such as melanoma, head and neck, liver or kidney cancer. The starting material was CD4+ or CD8+ T cells sorted from blood, obtained in a trial of the OX40 agonist ivuxolimab. The CDR3 sequence is CASSEGQGDYGYTF. The CDR3 nucleotides read TGTGCCAGCAGTGAGGGGCAGGGGGACTATGGCTACACCTTC.